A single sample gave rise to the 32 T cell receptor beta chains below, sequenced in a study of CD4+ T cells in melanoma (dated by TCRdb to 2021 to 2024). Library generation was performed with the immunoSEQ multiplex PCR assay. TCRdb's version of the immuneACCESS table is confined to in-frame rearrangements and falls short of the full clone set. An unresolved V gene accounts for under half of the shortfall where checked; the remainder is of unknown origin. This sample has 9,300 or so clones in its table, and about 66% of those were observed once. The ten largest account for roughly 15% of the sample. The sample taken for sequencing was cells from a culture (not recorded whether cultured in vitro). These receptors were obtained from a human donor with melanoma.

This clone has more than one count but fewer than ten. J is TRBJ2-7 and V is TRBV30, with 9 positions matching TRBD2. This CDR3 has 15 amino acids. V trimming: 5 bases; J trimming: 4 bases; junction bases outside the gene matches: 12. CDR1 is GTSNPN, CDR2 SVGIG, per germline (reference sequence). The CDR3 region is CAWGWGLAGRYEQYF. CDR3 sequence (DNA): TGTGCCTGGGGCTGGGGGCTAGCGGGGCGGTACGAGCAGTACTTC.

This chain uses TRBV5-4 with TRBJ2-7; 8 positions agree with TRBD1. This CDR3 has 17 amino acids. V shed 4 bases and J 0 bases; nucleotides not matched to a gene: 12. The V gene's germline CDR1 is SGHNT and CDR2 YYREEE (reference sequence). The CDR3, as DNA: TGTGCCAGCAGCAAAGGACAGGGCGCTTGGAGCTCCTACGAGCAGTACTTC. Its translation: CASSKGQGAWSSYEQYF. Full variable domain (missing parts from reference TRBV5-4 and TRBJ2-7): ETGVTQSPTHLIKTRGQQVTLRCSSQSGHNTVSWYQQALGQGPQFIFQYYREEENGRGNFPPRFSGLQFPNYSSELNVNALELDDSALYLCASSKGQGAWSSYEQYFGPGTRLTVT.

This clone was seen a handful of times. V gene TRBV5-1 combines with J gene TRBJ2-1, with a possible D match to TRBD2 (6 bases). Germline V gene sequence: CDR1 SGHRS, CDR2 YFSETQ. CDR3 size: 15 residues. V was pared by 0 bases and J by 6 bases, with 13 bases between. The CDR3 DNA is TGCGCCAGCAGCTTGGACCGGGGAGGAGTCAATGAGCAGTTCTTC. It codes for CASSLDRGGVNEQFF.

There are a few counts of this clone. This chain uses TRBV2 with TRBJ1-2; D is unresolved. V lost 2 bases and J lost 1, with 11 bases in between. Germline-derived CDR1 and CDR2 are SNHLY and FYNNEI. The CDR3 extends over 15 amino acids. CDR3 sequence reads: CASSEPHLGNYGYTF. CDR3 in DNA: TGTGCCAGCAGTGAACCCCATTTGGGTAACTATGGCTACACCTTC.

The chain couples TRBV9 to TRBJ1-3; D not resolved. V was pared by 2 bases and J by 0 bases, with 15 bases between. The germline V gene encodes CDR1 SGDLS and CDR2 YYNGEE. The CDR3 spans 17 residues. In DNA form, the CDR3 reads TGTGCCAGCAGCGTTTCGGCCGTCGGCCTCTCTGGAAACACCATATATTTT. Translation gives CASSVSAVGLSGNTIYF.

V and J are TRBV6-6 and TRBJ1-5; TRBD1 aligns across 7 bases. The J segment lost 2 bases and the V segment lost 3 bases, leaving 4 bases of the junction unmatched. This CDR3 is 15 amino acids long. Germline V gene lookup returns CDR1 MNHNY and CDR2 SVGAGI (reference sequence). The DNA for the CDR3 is TGTGCCAGCAGTTATCAGGGGGTAGGCAATCAGCCCCAGCATTTT. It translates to CASSYQGVGNQPQHF.

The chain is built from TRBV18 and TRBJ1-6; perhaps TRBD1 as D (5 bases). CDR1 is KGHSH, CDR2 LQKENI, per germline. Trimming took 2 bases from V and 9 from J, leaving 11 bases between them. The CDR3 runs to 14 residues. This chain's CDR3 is CASSPEGQGSPLHF. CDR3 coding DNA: TGTGCCAGCTCACCAGAGGGGCAGGGTTCACCCCTCCACTTT.

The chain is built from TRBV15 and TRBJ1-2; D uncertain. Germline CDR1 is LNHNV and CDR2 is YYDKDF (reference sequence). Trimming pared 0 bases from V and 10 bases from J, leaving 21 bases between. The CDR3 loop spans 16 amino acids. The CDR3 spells CATSRETGATRSDYTF. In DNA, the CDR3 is TGTGCCACCAGCAGAGAGACGGGAGCAACCAGGTCCGACTACACCTTC.

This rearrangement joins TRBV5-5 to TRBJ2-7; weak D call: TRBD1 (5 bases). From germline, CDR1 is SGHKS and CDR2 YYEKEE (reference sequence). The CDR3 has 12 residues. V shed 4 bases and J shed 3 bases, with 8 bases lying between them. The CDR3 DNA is TGTGCCAGCAGCACAACAGGCTACGAGCAGTACTTC. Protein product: CASSTTGYEQYF.

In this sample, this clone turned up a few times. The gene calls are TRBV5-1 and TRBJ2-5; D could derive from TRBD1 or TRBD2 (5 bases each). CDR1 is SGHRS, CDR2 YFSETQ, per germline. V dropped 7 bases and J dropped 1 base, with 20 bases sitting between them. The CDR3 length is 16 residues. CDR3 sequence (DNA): TGCGCCAGCCGTGGTCAGGGACGAAGCTTCCAAGAGACCCAGTACTTC. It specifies CASRGQGRSFQETQYF. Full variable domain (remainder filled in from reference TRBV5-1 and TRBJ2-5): KAGVTQTPRYLIKTRGQQVTLSCSPISGHRSVSWYQQTPGQGLQFLFEYFSETQRNKGNFPGRFSGRQFSNSRSEMNVSTLELGDSALYLCASRGQGRSFQETQYFGPGTRLLVL.

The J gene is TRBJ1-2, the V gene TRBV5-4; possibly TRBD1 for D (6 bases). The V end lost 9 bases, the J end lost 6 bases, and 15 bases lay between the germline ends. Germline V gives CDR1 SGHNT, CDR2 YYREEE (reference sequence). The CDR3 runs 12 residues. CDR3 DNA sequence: TGTGCCACCCAGGACAGAAGTCATGGCTACACCTTC. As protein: CATQDRSHGYTF.

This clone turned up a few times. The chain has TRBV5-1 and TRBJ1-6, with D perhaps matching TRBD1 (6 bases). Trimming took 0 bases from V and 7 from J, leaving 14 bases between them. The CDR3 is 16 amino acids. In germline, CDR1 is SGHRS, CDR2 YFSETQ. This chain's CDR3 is CASSLVPGAMNSPLHF. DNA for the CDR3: TGCGCCAGCAGCTTGGTGCCGGGGGCTATGAATTCACCCCTCCACTTT. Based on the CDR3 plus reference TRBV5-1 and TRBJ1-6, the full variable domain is KAGVTQTPRYLIKTRGQQVTLSCSPISGHRSVSWYQQTPGQGLQFLFEYFSETQRNKGNFPGRFSGRQFSNSRSEMNVSTLELGDSALYLCASSLVPGAMNSPLHFGNGTRLTVT.

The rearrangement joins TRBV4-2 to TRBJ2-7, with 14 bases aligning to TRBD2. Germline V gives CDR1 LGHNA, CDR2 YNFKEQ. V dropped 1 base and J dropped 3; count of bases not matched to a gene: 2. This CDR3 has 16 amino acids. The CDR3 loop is CASSQAGTSGGYEQYF. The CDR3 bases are TGTGCCAGCAGCCAAGCTGGGACTAGCGGGGGCTACGAGCAGTACTTC.

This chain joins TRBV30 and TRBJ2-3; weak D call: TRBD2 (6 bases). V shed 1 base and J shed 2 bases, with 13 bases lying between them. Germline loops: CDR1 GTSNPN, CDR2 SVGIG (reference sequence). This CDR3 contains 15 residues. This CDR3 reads CAWSAIGTFTDTQYF. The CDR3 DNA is TGTGCCTGGAGTGCAATTGGGACTTTCACAGATACGCAGTATTTT.

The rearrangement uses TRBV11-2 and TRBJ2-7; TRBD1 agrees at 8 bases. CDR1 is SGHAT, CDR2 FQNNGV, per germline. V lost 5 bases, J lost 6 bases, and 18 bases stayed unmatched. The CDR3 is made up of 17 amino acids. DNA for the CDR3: TGTGCCAGCAGCCCGAGGCCCCCCGGGCAGGGGGCAGGCGAGCAGTACTTC. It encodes CASSPRPPGQGAGEQYF.

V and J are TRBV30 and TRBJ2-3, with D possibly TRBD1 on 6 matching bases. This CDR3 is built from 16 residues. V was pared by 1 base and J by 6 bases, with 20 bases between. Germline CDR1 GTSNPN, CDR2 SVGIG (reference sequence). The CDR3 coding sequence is TGTGCCTGGAGTGCATTCGGGACACCACTGCGGGATACGCAGTATTTT. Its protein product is CAWSAFGTPLRDTQYF.

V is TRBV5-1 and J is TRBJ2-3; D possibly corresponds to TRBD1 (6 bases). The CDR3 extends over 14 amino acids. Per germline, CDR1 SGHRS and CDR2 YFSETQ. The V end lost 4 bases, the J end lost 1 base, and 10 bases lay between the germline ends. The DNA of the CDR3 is TGCGCCAGCAGCCTACAGGGAGGCACAGATACGCAGTATTTT. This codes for CASSLQGGTDTQYF.

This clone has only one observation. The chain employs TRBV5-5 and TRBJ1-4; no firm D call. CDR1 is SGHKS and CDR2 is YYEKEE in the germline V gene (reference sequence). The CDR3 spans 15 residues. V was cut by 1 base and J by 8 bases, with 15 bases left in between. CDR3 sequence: CASSLSTSDGEKLFF. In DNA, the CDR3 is TGTGCCAGCAGCTTGAGTACGAGCGACGGAGAAAAACTGTTTTTT.

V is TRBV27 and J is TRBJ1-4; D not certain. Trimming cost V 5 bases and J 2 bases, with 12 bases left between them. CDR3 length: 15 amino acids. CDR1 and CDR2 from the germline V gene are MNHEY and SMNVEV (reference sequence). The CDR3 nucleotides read TGTGCCAGCAGTCCGAGTCTGAGGACTAATGAAAAACTGTTTTTT. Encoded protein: CASSPSLRTNEKLFF.

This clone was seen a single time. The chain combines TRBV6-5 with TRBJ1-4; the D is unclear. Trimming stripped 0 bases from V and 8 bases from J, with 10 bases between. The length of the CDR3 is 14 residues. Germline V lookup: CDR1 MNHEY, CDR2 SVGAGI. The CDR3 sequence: CASSYSLSAEKLFF. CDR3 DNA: TGTGCCAGCAGTTACTCACTAAGTGCCGAAAAACTGTTTTTT.

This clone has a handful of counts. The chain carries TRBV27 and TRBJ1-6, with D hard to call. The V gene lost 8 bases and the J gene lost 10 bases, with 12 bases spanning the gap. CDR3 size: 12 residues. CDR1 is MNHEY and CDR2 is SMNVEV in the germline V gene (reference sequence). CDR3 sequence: CASGDARSPLHF. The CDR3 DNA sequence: TGTGCCAGCGGAGATGCTCGCTCACCCCTCCACTTT.

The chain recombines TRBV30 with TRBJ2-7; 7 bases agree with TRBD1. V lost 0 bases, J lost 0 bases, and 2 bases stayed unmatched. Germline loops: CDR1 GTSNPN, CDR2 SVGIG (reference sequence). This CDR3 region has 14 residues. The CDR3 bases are TGTGCCTGGAGTGTACAGGGGAGCTCCTACGAGCAGTACTTC. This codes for CAWSVQGSSYEQYF.

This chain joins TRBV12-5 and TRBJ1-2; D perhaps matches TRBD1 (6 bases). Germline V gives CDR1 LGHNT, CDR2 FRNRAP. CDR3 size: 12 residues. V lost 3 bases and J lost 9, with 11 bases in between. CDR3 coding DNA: TGTGCTAGTGGTTTTGGACAGACCAGCTACACCTTC. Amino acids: CASGFGQTSYTF.

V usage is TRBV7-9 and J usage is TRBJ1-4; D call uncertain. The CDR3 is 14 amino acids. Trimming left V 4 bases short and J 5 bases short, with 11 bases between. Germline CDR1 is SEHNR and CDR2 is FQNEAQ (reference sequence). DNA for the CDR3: TGTGCCAGCAGCTCCCGACGTGGGAATGAAAAACTGTTTTTT. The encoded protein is CASSSRRGNEKLFF.

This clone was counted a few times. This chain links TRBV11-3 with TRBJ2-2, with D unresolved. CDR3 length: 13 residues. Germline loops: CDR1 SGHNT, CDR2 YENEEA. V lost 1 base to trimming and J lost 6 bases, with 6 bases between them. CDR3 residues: CASSLVGSGELFF. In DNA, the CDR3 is TGTGCCAGCAGCTTAGTTGGTTCCGGGGAGCTGTTTTTT.

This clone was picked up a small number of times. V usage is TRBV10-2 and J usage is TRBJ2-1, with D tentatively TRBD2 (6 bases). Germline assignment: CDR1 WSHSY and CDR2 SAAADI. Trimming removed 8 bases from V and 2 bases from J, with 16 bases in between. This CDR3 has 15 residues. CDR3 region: CASGGGWTTYNEQFF. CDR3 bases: TGCGCCAGCGGGGGAGGCTGGACTACCTACAATGAGCAGTTCTTC.

This CDR3 reads CASRVVISSYEQYF. CDR3 DNA: TGCGCCAGCAGAGTAGTCATCAGCTCCTACGAGCAGTACTTC. The rearrangement joins TRBV5-1 to TRBJ2-7, with unresolved D. The germline CDR1 and CDR2 sequences are SGHRS and YFSETQ. The CDR3 sequence is 14 residues long. V lost 5 bases to trimming and J lost 0 bases, with 12 bases between them.

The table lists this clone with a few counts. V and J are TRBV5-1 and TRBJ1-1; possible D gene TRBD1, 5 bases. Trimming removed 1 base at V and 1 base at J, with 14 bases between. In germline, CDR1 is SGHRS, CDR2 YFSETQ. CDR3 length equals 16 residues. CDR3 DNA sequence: TGCGCCAGCAGCTTGAGTCCTCAGGGTGGGAACACTGAAGCTTTCTTT. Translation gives CASSLSPQGGNTEAFF.

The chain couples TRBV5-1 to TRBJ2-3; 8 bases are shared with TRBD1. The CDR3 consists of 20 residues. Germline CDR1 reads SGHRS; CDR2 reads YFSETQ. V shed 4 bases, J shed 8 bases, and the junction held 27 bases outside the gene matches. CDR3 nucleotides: TGCGCCAGCAGCCGGGGGCTTTTCGGACAGGGAGGAAGCGTTAGTGGTACGCAGTATTTT. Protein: CASSRGLFGQGGSVSGTQYF. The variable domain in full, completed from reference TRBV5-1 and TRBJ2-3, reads KAGVTQTPRYLIKTRGQQVTLSCSPISGHRSVSWYQQTPGQGLQFLFEYFSETQRNKGNFPGRFSGRQFSNSRSEMNVSTLELGDSALYLCASSRGLFGQGGSVSGTQYFGPGTRLTVL.

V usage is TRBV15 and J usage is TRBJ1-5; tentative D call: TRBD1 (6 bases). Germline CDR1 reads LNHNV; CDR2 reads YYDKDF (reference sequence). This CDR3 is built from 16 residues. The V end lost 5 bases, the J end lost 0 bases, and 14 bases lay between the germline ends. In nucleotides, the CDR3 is TGTGCCACCAGCTACAGCAGGGGCGCTAGCAATCAGCCCCAGCATTTT. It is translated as CATSYSRGASNQPQHF.

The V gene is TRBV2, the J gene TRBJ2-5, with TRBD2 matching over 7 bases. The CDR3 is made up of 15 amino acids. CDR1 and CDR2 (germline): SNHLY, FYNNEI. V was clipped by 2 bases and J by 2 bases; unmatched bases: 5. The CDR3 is CASSEIVGGQETQYF. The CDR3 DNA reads TGTGCCAGCAGTGAAATCGTCGGGGGGCAAGAGACCCAGTACTTC.

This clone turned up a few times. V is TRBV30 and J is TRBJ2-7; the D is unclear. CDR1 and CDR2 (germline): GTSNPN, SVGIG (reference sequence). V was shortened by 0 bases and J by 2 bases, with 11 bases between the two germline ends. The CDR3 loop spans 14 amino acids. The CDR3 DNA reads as TGTGCCTGGAGTGTTGGGTATGTTCCCTACGAGCAGTACTTC. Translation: CAWSVGYVPYEQYF.